This entry features one TCR beta chain sequence. This CDR3 has 15 residues. Germline assignment: CDR1 SGHAT and CDR2 FQNNGV. V was clipped by 6 bases and J by 4 bases; unmatched bases: 10. By 5'RACE template switching, TCR cDNA was produced, with a universal primer site and UMIs added in the process. MiXCR was run by TCRdb on the 5' RACE reads, yielding one entry per CDR3 protein. The sample contains roughly 400,000 distinct CDR3 sequences, 15% to 20% of which appear only once. This record belongs to a study of T cells after yellow fever vaccination. The receptor was derived from a man aged 18 to 30 who received the YFV17D yellow fever vaccine. The chain is built from TRBV11-2 and TRBJ2-3, with 7 positions matching TRBD1. The sample was PBMCs, taken before the yellow fever booster vaccination. The chain's CDR3 is CASRSIRGSSDTQYF. In nucleotides, the CDR3 is TGTGCCAGCAGAAGTATCAGGGGGAGTTCAGATACGCAGTATTTT.